This T cell receptor beta chain was documented in a study of blood T cells in healthy people across ages. Study-wide background: For every two T cells, template switching captured about one barcoded beta molecule. Study observations and caveats: With naive T cell percentage, TCR beta diversity showed a strong correlation. Measured against age, TCR beta diversity per million T cells decreased in a roughly linear manner.

Using a J-beta primer mix together with a sample-barcoded 5' primer, a second PCR was run for roughly 7 to 12 cycles. TCRdb independently ran MiXCR on the 5' RACE reads; one entry per CDR3 protein. The sample lists around 1.5 million distinct CDR3 sequences; around two fifths were seen once. The trim removed 4 bases at V and 6 bases at J, leaving 6 bases unmatched. This CDR3 spans 14 amino acids. CDR1 is SNHLY and CDR2 is FYNNEI in the germline V gene. Details on this clonotype: Its antigen is currently unknown.

The study drew donors from healthy Caucasian individuals in Russia aged about 6 to 95. The TCR sequence derives from a woman between 18 and 29 years old in good health. Sequenced: blood. The chain carries TRBV2 and TRBJ2-4; 7 positions agree with TRBD2. CDR3 bases: TGTGCCAGCAGTGGCCCTAGCGGTATAAACATTCAGTACTTC. This translates into CASSGPSGINIQYF.